These 17 T cell receptor beta chains share one sample of origin, sequenced in a study of CD8+CD57+ T cells in acquired aplastic anemia (dated by TCRdb to 2016 to 2019). Instrument on record: Illumina HiSeq 2000. TCR beta VDJ combination and CDR3 sequence profiling used genomic DNA as the template. In-frame beta chains were kept once TCRdb had trimmed the public reads at Q25 with fastp and called clones with MiXCR. Rows are unified per CDR3 protein, each entry keeping the most common DNA and genes. The sample table contains approximately 470,000 distinct CDR3 sequences; only one count was recorded for over 25% of them. Around 0.82% of the sample is held by the ten biggest clonotypes. Flow cytometry had shown CD8+CD57+ cell expansion in the patients selected for sequencing. The sample comprised sorted CD4+, CD8+, or CD8+CD57+ T cells (not recorded which) from PBMCs. The receptor set was obtained from a human donor with aplastic anemia.

V gene TRBV5-1 combines with J gene TRBJ2-1; the D is unclear. The V end lost 3 bases, the J end lost 6 bases, and 19 bases lay between the germline ends. CDR1 and CDR2 (germline): SGHRS, YFSETQ. The CDR3 is 16 amino acids. CDR3: CASSYLPSTSVNEQFF. CDR3 nucleotides: TGCGCCAGCAGCTATCTACCCTCTACGTCTGTCAATGAGCAGTTCTTC.

The chain uses TRBV19 and TRBJ1-5; the D is unclear. CDR1 and CDR2 from the germline V gene are LNHDA and SQIVND (reference sequence). This CDR3 is 14 amino acids long. V was pared by 7 bases and J by 3 bases, with 13 bases between. The CDR3: CASKSSPSNQPQHF. In nucleotides, the CDR3 is TGTGCCAGTAAATCCTCGCCGTCCAATCAGCCCCAGCATTTT.

This clonotype was seen a single time. V is TRBV11-2 and J is TRBJ2-5; TRBD2 agrees at 8 bases. Germline loops: CDR1 SGHAT, CDR2 FQNNGV. V shed 1 base and J 4 bases; nucleotides not matched to a gene: 11. This CDR3 spans 17 amino acids. CDR3 in amino acids: CASSLGFSSRGGETQYF. In nucleotides, the CDR3 is TGTGCCAGCAGCTTAGGGTTTTCTAGCCGGGGGGGAGAGACCCAGTACTTC.

In its sample, this clonotype was seen many times. CDR3 loop: CASTRTEDYGYTF. DNA for the CDR3: TGTGCCAGCACCAGGACGGAGGACTATGGCTACACCTTC. The V gene is TRBV25-1, the J gene TRBJ1-2; D is uncertain. V gave up 7 bases and J gave up 3 bases, with 12 bases separating them. CDR3 length: 13 amino acids. The germline V gene has CDR1 MGHDK and CDR2 SYGVNS.

Notes on this clonotype: Sequence at one end of the junction differs from germline and may be a read error. The chain couples TRBV19 to TRBJ1-3; D is undetermined. CDR3 size: 14 residues. Germline V gene lookup returns CDR1 LNHDA and CDR2 SQIVND (reference sequence). CDR3 nucleotides: TGTGCCAGTAACCCCAGGACTTTTGGAAACACCATACATTTT. Its protein is CASNPRTFGNTIHF. The complete variable domain, with remaining parts taken from reference TRBV19 and TRBJ1-3, reads DGGITQSPKYLFRKEGQNVTLSCEQNLNHDAMYWYRQDPGQGLRLIYYSQIVNDFQKGDIAEGYSVSREKKESFPLTVTSAQKNPTAFYLCASNPRTFGNTIHFGEGSWLTVV.

This chain joins TRBV20-1 and TRBJ1-5; 9 positions match TRBD1. Germline CDR1 and CDR2: DFQATT and SNEGSKA (reference sequence). CDR3 length: 18 amino acids. The V segment lost 4 bases and the J segment 2 bases; nucleotides outside the gene matches: 15. This CDR3 reads CSAKTSRTGEARNQPQHF. The DNA for the CDR3 is TGCAGTGCTAAGACTTCCCGGACAGGGGAAGCTCGCAATCAGCCCCAGCATTTT.

The chain combines TRBV12-3 or TRBV12-4 with TRBJ1-3; 9 bases line up with TRBD1. V shed 6 bases, J shed 5 bases, and the junction held 8 bases outside the gene matches. The CDR3 covers 15 residues. CDR3: CASRRHGQGRNTIYF. CDR3 nucleotides: TGTGCCAGCAGACGTCACGGACAGGGGAGAAACACCATATATTTT.

This clonotype was observed at least ten times. V is TRBV4-3 and J is TRBJ1-5; D uncertain. The ends were cut back, 1 base at V and 6 bases at J, with 7 bases in the middle. CDR3 length equals 13 residues. Germline CDR1 LGHNA, CDR2 YSLEER. DNA of the CDR3: TGCGCCAGCAGCCAAGGGCTTCGTCAGCCCCAGCATTTT. Its protein product is CASSQGLRQPQHF.

As to this clonotype: A read error may be the cause here, since a much bigger clone is one base away. This rearrangement joins TRBV7-2 to TRBJ2-7; D may be TRBD2 (6 bases). The CDR3 is 11 residues long. With 7 bases removed from V and 9 bases from J, the gap between germline ends came to 13 bases. Germline CDR1 is SGHTA and CDR2 is FQGNSA. CDR3 in DNA: TGTGCCAGCACTCCACTGGGAGGGCAGTACTTC. Translation: CASTPLGGQYF.

This rearrangement joins TRBV15 to TRBJ1-1; D gene uncertain. Trimming shortened V by 0 bases and J by 4 bases, and 6 bases separated the two germline ends. Looked up from germline, CDR1 is LNHNV and CDR2 is YYDKDF (reference sequence). CDR3 length: 13 residues. The CDR3 region has the DNA TGTGCCACCAGCAGAGACAAGGGCACTGAAGCTTTCTTT. This encodes CATSRDKGTEAFF.

This clonotype was seen at least ten times. J is TRBJ1-2 and V is TRBV12-3 or TRBV12-4, with 10 bases identical to TRBD1. With V trimmed by 6 bases and J by 5 bases, 0 bases remained unmatched. The CDR3 sequence is 12 residues long. CDR3 sequence reads: CASRGQGYGYTF. CDR3 sequence (DNA): TGTGCCAGCAGGGGACAGGGGTATGGCTACACCTTC.

A few counts support this clonotype. The rearrangement joins TRBV13 to TRBJ1-6, with D possibly being TRBD1 (6 bases). The CDR3 extends over 16 amino acids. Germline lookup yields CDR1 PRHDT and CDR2 FYEKMQ (reference sequence). Trimming removed 1 base from V and 6 bases from J, with 13 bases in between. CDR3 bases: TGTGCCAGCAGCTTAGATCCAGGGGAGGGTAATTCACCCCTCCACTTT. As protein: CASSLDPGEGNSPLHF.

Comments on this clonotype: A read error is possible here, since a much larger clone lies one base away. The chain carries TRBV7-2 and TRBJ2-5, with D possibly matching TRBD2 (6 bases). V was trimmed by 5 bases and J by 3 bases, leaving 10 bases between them. The length of the CDR3 is 13 residues. Germline CDR1 reads SGHTA; CDR2 reads FQGNSA. The CDR3 DNA sequence: TGTGCCAGCAGCCGGGACTTCAAAGAGACCCAGTACTTC. This translates into CASSRDFKETQYF.

To note about this clonotype: Germline is not matched at one junction end, which may reflect a read error. The chain is built from TRBV7-2 and TRBJ2-7, with D unresolved. The CDR3 consists of 11 residues. In germline, CDR1 is SGHTA, CDR2 FQGNSA. The CDR3 region is CASSFDHEQYF. In DNA, the CDR3 is TGCGCCAGCAGCTTCGATCACGAGCAGTACTTC.

This clonotype was recorded many times. The chain combines TRBV24-1 with TRBJ1-5; TRBD1 is a possible D gene (6 bases). The CDR3 is made up of 14 amino acids. V shed 4 bases and J shed 4 bases, with 10 bases lying between them. Looked up from germline, CDR1 is KGHDR and CDR2 is SFDVKD. The CDR3 region has the DNA TGTGCCACCAGTGACAGGACAGTGAATCAGCCCCAGCATTTT. It encodes CATSDRTVNQPQHF.

This clonotype came up a few times. The chain joins TRBV2 to TRBJ2-7; D is undetermined. The V and J ends lost 6 bases and 3 bases respectively, with 9 bases between them. CDR1 is SNHLY, CDR2 FYNNEI, per germline. The CDR3 contains 12 residues. The CDR3 is CASSQTHYEQYF. The CDR3, as DNA: TGTGCCAGCAGCCAGACCCACTACGAGCAGTACTTC.

This rearrangement joins TRBV11-2 to TRBJ2-5; 9 bases map to TRBD1. J lost 5 bases, V lost 5 bases, and 12 bases had no gene match. Germline assignment: CDR1 SGHAT and CDR2 FQNNGV. This CDR3 is 16 amino acids long. The CDR3 loop reads CASSPQGAIDVETQYF. CDR3 bases: TGTGCCAGCAGCCCACAGGGGGCAATTGACGTGGAGACCCAGTACTTC.